One sample yielded the 24 T cell receptor beta chains listed below, sequenced in a study of PD-1 blockade in classical Hodgkin lymphoma. No patient escaped relapse after autologous stem cell transplantation, and brentuximab vedotin exposure varied. Assay used: immunoSEQ multiplex PCR; TCRdb lists only in-frame clones, some missing. Of 45,000 to 55,000 clones in the sample, over 70% were seen once. The sequencing here drew on peripheral blood mononuclear cells (PBMCs), taken at baseline. The receptor source for this set is a human donor with classical Hodgkin lymphoma.

This sequence joins TRBV27 and TRBJ1-5, with TRBD1 matching over 7 bases. Looked up from germline, CDR1 is MNHEY and CDR2 is SMNVEV (reference sequence). V was pared by 3 bases and J by 6 bases, with 5 bases of the junction left unmatched. The CDR3 has 14 residues. The CDR3 here is CASSFSGGAQPQHF. Written as DNA, the CDR3 is TGTGCCAGCAGTTTCTCAGGGGGGGCTCAGCCCCAGCATTTT.

The rearrangement uses TRBV23-1 and TRBJ2-2; possible D gene TRBD1, 6 bases. TRBV23-1 has ORF status, its function being uncertain. This CDR3 is 15 amino acids long. Between the trimmed V and J ends, which lost 0 bases and 7 bases, there was a span of 12 bases. The CDR3 DNA follows: TGCGCCAGCAGTCAATCGTGGGGGCTGGGCGGGGAGCTGTTTTTT. Protein sequence: CASSQSWGLGGELFF.

The chain employs TRBV4-1 and TRBJ1-4; TRBD1 matches at 10 bases. Trimming took 4 bases from V and 3 from J; bases not matched to a gene: 11. CDR1 is MGHRA, CDR2 YSYEKL, per germline. The CDR3 is 18 residues long. In DNA form, the CDR3 reads TGCGCCAGCAGCCTCCAGGGGGGACAGGGGTTTCCTAATGAAAAACTGTTTTTT. Translating gives CASSLQGGQGFPNEKLFF.

This clone was observed a few times. V usage is TRBV2 and J usage is TRBJ1-2, with a tentative D call TRBD1 (5 bases). Germline lookup yields CDR1 SNHLY and CDR2 FYNNEI. Trimming cost V 5 bases and J 6 bases, with 16 bases left between them. The CDR3 sequence is 14 residues long. CDR3 nucleotide sequence: TGTGCCAGCAGTAGAGACAGATTCGGGGATGGCTACACCTTC. Amino acids: CASSRDRFGDGYTF.

CDR3 sequence: CASSFFRRANTEAFF. Written as DNA, the CDR3 is TGTGCCAGCAGCTTTTTTAGGCGGGCGAACACTGAAGCTTTCTTT. The chain recombines TRBV7-2 with TRBJ1-1; D remains unclear. The CDR3 runs to 15 residues. The V and J ends lost 3 bases and 1 base respectively, with 12 bases between them. Germline V gene sequence: CDR1 SGHTA, CDR2 FQGNSA.

This clone has just a few counts. The rearrangement joins TRBV11-2 to TRBJ2-3, with 10 bases lining up with TRBD2. With V trimmed by 7 bases and J by 0 bases, 7 bases remained unmatched. CDR1 is SGHAT, CDR2 FQNNGV, per germline. This CDR3 spans 16 amino acids. The CDR3 DNA follows: TGTGCCAGCACCCACCTAGCGGGGGCTAGCACAGATACGCAGTATTTT. This encodes CASTHLAGASTDTQYF. Combining the CDR3 with reference TRBV11-2 and TRBJ2-3 gives the whole variable domain EAGVAQSPRYKIIEKRQSVAFWCNPISGHATLYWYQQILGQGPKLLIQFQNNGVVDDSQLPKDRFSAERLKGVDSTLKIQPAKLEDSAVYLCASTHLAGASTDTQYFGPGTRLTVL.

The chain uses TRBV10-3 and TRBJ1-2; D might be TRBD1 (5 bases). Trimming shortened V by 11 bases and J by 8 bases, and 24 bases separated the two germline ends. Germline V gives CDR1 ENHRY, CDR2 SYGVKD. This CDR3 has 14 amino acids. The CDR3 spells CASQGTSMYKGYTF. The CDR3 nucleotides are TGTGCCTCTCAAGGGACTTCCATGTACAAAGGCTACACCTTC.

This clone was observed a handful of times. The rearrangement uses TRBV19 and TRBJ2-1, with TRBD2 matching 7 bases. Germline-derived CDR1 and CDR2 are LNHDA and SQIVND (reference sequence). J was trimmed by 12 bases and V by 5 bases; bases with no gene match: 10. The CDR3 extends over 13 amino acids. The CDR3 DNA sequence: TGTGCCAGTAGTCGCCCGACTAGCAATATGCAGTTCTTC. Translated, it gives CASSRPTSNMQFF.

This clone appeared once. This sequence joins TRBV12-5 and TRBJ1-1; perhaps TRBD1 as D (5 bases). Germline lookup yields CDR1 LGHNT and CDR2 FRNRAP. V was cut by 5 bases and J by 3 bases, with 13 bases left in between. The CDR3 consists of 14 residues. The chain's CDR3 is CASGPRGADTEAFF. The CDR3 nucleotides read TGTGCTAGTGGTCCACGCGGGGCCGACACTGAAGCTTTCTTT.

The gene calls are TRBV10-3 and TRBJ1-1; tentative D call: TRBD1 (5 bases). V lost 4 bases, J lost 5 bases, and 14 bases lay in between. The CDR3 extends over 14 amino acids. Germline loops: CDR1 ENHRY, CDR2 SYGVKD. This CDR3 is CAISVGTGGTEAFF. CDR3 in DNA: TGTGCCATCAGTGTTGGGACTGGAGGGACTGAAGCTTTCTTT.

The chain carries TRBV19 and TRBJ1-2; D remains unclear. The CDR3 spans 15 residues. The V gene lost 6 bases and the J gene lost 2 bases, with 16 bases spanning the gap. The germline V gene encodes CDR1 LNHDA and CDR2 SQIVND (reference sequence). CDR3 sequence: CASRVDMLQNYGYTF. The CDR3 DNA follows: TGTGCCAGTAGGGTTGACATGCTACAAAACTATGGCTACACCTTC.

The V gene is TRBV10-3, the J gene TRBJ2-4; TRBD2 agrees at 8 bases. This CDR3 has 13 amino acids. J gave up 6 bases and V 5 bases, and 3 bases lay outside the gene matches. Germline CDR1 reads ENHRY; CDR2 reads SYGVKD. The CDR3 bases are TGTGCCATCAGTCCGACTAGCGTAAACATTCAGTACTTC. Translating gives CAISPTSVNIQYF.

V usage is TRBV7-2 and J usage is TRBJ2-3, with 9 nucleotides matching TRBD2. Trimming removed 4 bases from V and 8 bases from J; junction bases left unmatched: 10. This CDR3 has 15 amino acids. Germline assignment: CDR1 SGHTA and CDR2 FQGNSA. The CDR3 sequence: CASSSTLAGPGTQYF. The CDR3 coding sequence is TGTGCCAGCAGCTCTACACTAGCGGGTCCGGGTACGCAGTATTTT.

The genes are TRBV29-1 and TRBJ2-3, with D possibly matching TRBD1 (5 bases). The CDR3 consists of 15 residues. CDR1 and CDR2 from the germline V gene are SQVTM and ANQGSEA. Trimming stripped 1 base from V and 1 base from J, with 12 bases between. The DNA for the CDR3 is TGCAGCGTTGAAGCGCAGGGTACCGGCACAGATACGCAGTATTTT. Encoded protein: CSVEAQGTGTDTQYF.

V usage is TRBV9 and J usage is TRBJ2-7; TRBD1 matches 9 bases. This CDR3 has 16 residues. Germline CDR1 and CDR2: SGDLS and YYNGEE. V shed 4 bases, J shed 0 bases, and the junction held 8 bases outside the gene matches. The CDR3 nucleotides are TGTGCCAGCAGCCCCTGGACAGGGGAGCGCTCCTACGAGCAGTACTTC. Translated: CASSPWTGERSYEQYF.

The chain has TRBV18 and TRBJ2-3, with 7 bases lining up with TRBD1. Per germline, CDR1 KGHSH and CDR2 LQKENI. The J segment lost 3 bases and the V segment lost 0 bases, leaving 6 bases of the junction unmatched. The CDR3 totals 16 residues. The CDR3 loop is CASSPPTGARTDTQYF. The CDR3 DNA reads as TGTGCCAGCTCACCACCAACAGGGGCGAGGACAGATACGCAGTATTTT.

This clone is a singleton in its sample. J is TRBJ2-6 and V is TRBV27, with TRBD1 as a possible D gene (6 bases). V lost 10 bases and J lost 2, with 9 bases in between. Looked up from germline, CDR1 is MNHEY and CDR2 is SMNVEV (reference sequence). The CDR3 contains 13 residues. This CDR3 is CATSGAGANVLTF. CDR3 sequence (DNA): TGTGCCACCTCAGGGGCTGGGGCCAACGTCCTGACTTTC.

The chain employs TRBV7-9 and TRBJ2-1, with unresolved D. The CDR3 loop spans 15 amino acids. Germline V CDR1 and CDR2: SEHNR, FQNEAQ (reference sequence). V lost 4 bases and J lost 0, with 10 bases in between. The CDR3 region is CASSSPANSYNEQFF. DNA for the CDR3: TGTGCCAGCAGCTCCCCGGCAAACTCCTACAATGAGCAGTTCTTC.

Worth noting for this clone: The junction departs from the called germline gene at one end, perhaps through a read error. V is TRBV29-1 and J is TRBJ2-5, with D possibly being TRBD1 or TRBD2 (5 bases each). The CDR3 extends over 14 amino acids. Germline V gene lookup returns CDR1 SQVTM and CDR2 ANQGSEA. The CDR3 nucleotides read TGCAGCGTTGGGGGGATTTTGTTCCAAGGGACCCAGTACTTC. Protein product: CSVGGILFQGTQYF.

This chain connects TRBV11-3 to TRBJ2-1, with TRBD2 matching 9 bases. V was clipped by 5 bases and J by 8 bases; unmatched bases: 13. Per the germline V gene, CDR1 is SGHNT and CDR2 is YENEEA. The CDR3 runs 16 residues. In DNA form, the CDR3 reads TGTGCCAGCAGCCAAACTAGCGGGCAGTGGGGGCATGAGCAGTTCTTC. It encodes CASSQTSGQWGHEQFF.

The sample holds a few counts of this clone. The genes are TRBV11-2 and TRBJ1-1, with D unresolved. Germline V gene data show CDR1 as SGHAT and CDR2 as FQNNGV. This CDR3 has 13 amino acids. The ends were cut back, 5 bases at V and 1 base at J, with 8 bases in the middle. This CDR3 is CASSIRENTEAFF. The CDR3 region has the DNA TGTGCCAGCAGCATACGAGAGAACACTGAAGCTTTCTTT.

The chain couples TRBV5-1 to TRBJ1-1; maybe TRBD1 (5 bases). Trimming cost V 3 bases and J 0 bases, with 12 bases left between them. The CDR3 covers 15 residues. Per germline, CDR1 SGHRS and CDR2 YFSETQ. The CDR3 sequence is CASSSPGRMNTEAFF. The CDR3 DNA reads as TGCGCCAGCAGCTCTCCGGGACGGATGAACACTGAAGCTTTCTTT.

Here the CDR3 reads CASSEWDGILNEQFF. CDR3 sequence (DNA): TGTGCCAGCAGTGAGTGGGACGGGATACTCAATGAGCAGTTCTTC. The chain couples TRBV6-1 to TRBJ2-1; the D call may be TRBD1 or TRBD2 (5 bases each). In germline, CDR1 is MNHNS, CDR2 SASEGT. This CDR3 is built from 15 residues. Between the trimmed V and J ends, which lost 3 bases and 6 bases, there was a span of 15 bases.

This clone was counted a few times. The gene calls are TRBV30 and TRBJ2-3; D uncertain. From germline, CDR1 is GTSNPN and CDR2 SVGIG (reference sequence). V was cut by 5 bases and J by 6 bases, with 18 bases left in between. This CDR3 region has 14 residues. The CDR3 nucleotides are TGTGCCTGGTCCCCGGGTCTTGGCTCCGATACGCAGTATTTT. Protein: CAWSPGLGSDTQYF.